A selection of T cell receptor beta chains follows, all from one sample in a study of early T cells in non-severe SARS-CoV-2 infection. Each CDR3 protein is one row after TCRdb ran MiXCR on the 5' RACE reads. The sample consists of more than 85,000 distinct CDR3 sequences, around 13% of them appearing once. The specimen sequenced was whole blood. Receptors were obtained from an adult who was a healthcare worker with PCR-confirmed SARS-CoV-2 infection or an uninfected control (not recorded which). Each CDR3 is given with its conserved first and last residue. Fields, in order: D gene, V gene, clone size, CDR3 length, J gene, CDR3 DNA, CDR3 protein. A D gene is named only where the DNA matches it firmly. Where a row states a size, it is once, few, many or the class of an expanded clone; other rows omit it.

d_gene: TRBD1
v_gene: TRBV6-2/TRBV6-3
abundance: many
len: 16
j_gene: TRBJ2-7
CDR3nt: TGTGCCAGCAGCCCCGCAGGGACAGAGTCGGGCTACGAGCAGTACTTC
CDR3aa: CASSPAGTESGYEQYF

d_gene: TRBD1
v_gene: TRBV7-9
abundance: many
len: 11
j_gene: TRBJ1-2
CDR3nt: TGTGCCAGCAGTACAGGGGGTTCCTACACCTTC
CDR3aa: CASSTGGSYTF

d_gene: TRBD2
v_gene: TRBV11-2
abundance: many
len: 17
j_gene: TRBJ2-5
CDR3nt: TGTGCCAGCAGCTTATCTTCAGGGACTAGCGGCCAAGAGACCCAGTACTTC
CDR3aa: CASSLSSGTSGQETQYF

d_gene: NA
v_gene: TRBV19
abundance: many
len: 14
j_gene: TRBJ2-3
CDR3nt: TGTGCCAGTAGTGCCCGCGGGAGCACAGATACGCAGTATTTT
CDR3aa: CASSARGSTDTQYF

d_gene: NA
v_gene: TRBV12-3/TRBV12-4
abundance: NA
len: 10
j_gene: TRBJ1-5
CDR3nt: TGTGCCAGCAGTCCGCGGTCCCAGCATTTT
CDR3aa: CASSPRSQHF

d_gene: NA
v_gene: TRBV11-2
abundance: NA
len: 13
j_gene: TRBJ1-6
CDR3nt: TGTGCCAGCAGCCAAAGACAGGTTGCACCCCTCCACTTT
CDR3aa: CASSQRQVAPLHF

d_gene: NA
v_gene: TRBV19
abundance: NA
len: 14
j_gene: TRBJ2-7
CDR3nt: TGTGCCACTAGTCCCTACACGGCAACCTACGAGCAGTACTTC
CDR3aa: CATSPYTATYEQYF

d_gene: NA
v_gene: TRBV4-1
abundance: few
len: 16
j_gene: TRBJ2-1
CDR3nt: TGCGCCAGCAGCCAAGGGCCCACCGGAGGGGTAAATGAGCAGTTCTTC
CDR3aa: CASSQGPTGGVNEQFF

d_gene: NA
v_gene: TRBV21-1
abundance: few
len: 18
j_gene: TRBJ1-5
CDR3nt: TGTGCCAGCAGCAAAGCGGGAGGCCAAGGTGGGTGCAATCAGCCCCAGCATTTT
CDR3aa: CASSKAGGQGGCNQPQHF

d_gene: NA
v_gene: TRBV29-1
abundance: NA
len: 15
j_gene: TRBJ2-2
CDR3nt: TGCAGCGTTGAAGATAGGACCCGCAACACCGGGGAGCTGTTTTTT
CDR3aa: CSVEDRTRNTGELFF

d_gene: TRBD2
v_gene: TRBV5-5
abundance: NA
len: 16
j_gene: TRBJ2-1
CDR3nt: TGTGCCAGCAGCTTGGTGGGTAGCGGGAGTACGGATGAGCAGTTCTTC
CDR3aa: CASSLVGSGSTDEQFF

d_gene: TRBD1
v_gene: TRBV7-2
abundance: NA
len: 14
j_gene: TRBJ1-2
CDR3nt: TGTGCCAGCAGCTTTAGGGGACAGGGAGGTGGCTACACCTTC
CDR3aa: CASSFRGQGGGYTF

d_gene: NA
v_gene: TRBV6-2/TRBV6-3
abundance: NA
len: 14
j_gene: TRBJ2-2
CDR3nt: TGTGCCAGCAGAAGGGACTTCAACACCGGGGAGCTGTTTTTT
CDR3aa: CASRRDFNTGELFF

d_gene: NA
v_gene: TRBV20-1
abundance: NA
len: 14
j_gene: TRBJ1-2
CDR3nt: TGCAGTGCTAGGGTTAGACTACCTAACTATGGCTACACCTTC
CDR3aa: CSARVRLPNYGYTF

d_gene: NA
v_gene: TRBV9
abundance: many
len: 15
j_gene: TRBJ2-2
CDR3nt: TGTGCCAGCAGCACCCGGACAGCGAACACCGGGGAGCTGTTTTTT
CDR3aa: CASSTRTANTGELFF

d_gene: TRBD1
v_gene: TRBV4-2
abundance: NA
len: 16
j_gene: TRBJ2-3
CDR3nt: TGTGCCAGCAGCCAAGATGGGACAGGAGGGGGAGATACGCAGTATTTT
CDR3aa: CASSQDGTGGGDTQYF

d_gene: TRBD2
v_gene: TRBV7-2
abundance: NA
len: 14
j_gene: TRBJ2-3
CDR3nt: TGTGCCAGCAGCGTGGGACTAGCGGAAGATACGCAGTATTTT
CDR3aa: CASSVGLAEDTQYF

d_gene: TRBD1
v_gene: TRBV12-3/TRBV12-4
abundance: few
len: 14
j_gene: TRBJ1-5
CDR3nt: TGTGCCAGCACCTCGACAGGGTCCGACCAGCCCCAGCATTTT
CDR3aa: CASTSTGSDQPQHF

d_gene: NA
v_gene: TRBV5-8
abundance: many
len: 11
j_gene: TRBJ2-5
CDR3nt: TGTGCCAGCAGCTCCGGGGAGACCCAGTACTTC
CDR3aa: CASSSGETQYF

d_gene: NA
v_gene: TRBV7-2
abundance: many
len: 17
j_gene: TRBJ2-1
CDR3nt: TGTGCCAGCAGCCCCCGTTCGTGGCTCAGGGGCAACAATGAGCAGTTCTTC
CDR3aa: CASSPRSWLRGNNEQFF

d_gene: NA
v_gene: TRBV7-9
abundance: few
len: 15
j_gene: TRBJ2-7
CDR3nt: TGTGCCAGCAGCTTCGGGCAGGCGACCTCCTACGAGCAGTACTTC
CDR3aa: CASSFGQATSYEQYF

d_gene: TRBD1
v_gene: TRBV6-2/TRBV6-3
abundance: few
len: 16
j_gene: TRBJ2-7
CDR3nt: TGTGCCAGCAGTTACTCCCCGGGACAGGGGGACTACGAGCAGTACTTC
CDR3aa: CASSYSPGQGDYEQYF

d_gene: NA
v_gene: TRBV30
abundance: few
len: 15
j_gene: TRBJ1-2
CDR3nt: TGTGCCTGGAGTGTAAGCCTCATGGGTAGGGATGGCTACACCTTC
CDR3aa: CAWSVSLMGRDGYTF

d_gene: NA
v_gene: TRBV11-3
abundance: many
len: 13
j_gene: TRBJ2-5
CDR3nt: TGTGCCAGCAGCTTTAACCTCCAAGAGACCCAGTACTTC
CDR3aa: CASSFNLQETQYF

d_gene: TRBD1
v_gene: TRBV20-1
abundance: many
len: 13
j_gene: TRBJ1-1
CDR3nt: TGCAGTGCTTACGGGACAGAAAACACTGAAGCTTTCTTT
CDR3aa: CSAYGTENTEAFF

d_gene: NA
v_gene: TRBV20-1
abundance: NA
len: 13
j_gene: TRBJ1-6
CDR3nt: TGCAGTGCTAGGGATACAGTCAATTCACCCCTCCACTTT
CDR3aa: CSARDTVNSPLHF

d_gene: NA
v_gene: TRBV28
abundance: NA
len: 15
j_gene: TRBJ2-1
CDR3nt: TGTGCCAGCAGGTTGGACACCTCCTCCTACAATGAGCAGTTCTTC
CDR3aa: CASRLDTSSYNEQFF

d_gene: TRBD2
v_gene: TRBV27
abundance: few
len: 12
j_gene: TRBJ2-7
CDR3nt: TGTGCCAGCAGGGGGAGGGCCTACGAGCAGTACTTC
CDR3aa: CASRGRAYEQYF

d_gene: TRBD1
v_gene: TRBV28
abundance: few
len: 18
j_gene: TRBJ2-5
CDR3nt: TGTGCCAGCAGTTTGACACTATTGACCGGGACAGGGAATAAGACCCAGTACTTC
CDR3aa: CASSLTLLTGTGNKTQYF

d_gene: TRBD2
v_gene: TRBV7-9
abundance: many
len: 19
j_gene: TRBJ2-2
CDR3nt: TGTGCCAGCAGCTTCGCGGGAGGGATAAGCCCGGCGAACACCGGGGAGCTGTTTTTT
CDR3aa: CASSFAGGISPANTGELFF

d_gene: NA
v_gene: TRBV7-8
abundance: NA
len: 17
j_gene: TRBJ1-2
CDR3nt: TGTGCCAGCAGCCCCTGGACGGCGGCTCGAGAAAACTATCGCTACACCTTC
CDR3aa: CASSPWTAARENYRYTF

d_gene: NA
v_gene: TRBV29-1
abundance: many
len: 16
j_gene: TRBJ1-1
CDR3nt: TGCAGCGCTCTTTACTATCGAGGGAGGTTTAACACTGAAGCTTTCTTT
CDR3aa: CSALYYRGRFNTEAFF

d_gene: NA
v_gene: TRBV13
abundance: NA
len: 14
j_gene: TRBJ1-1
CDR3nt: TGTGCCAGCAGCCAACGGACGGGGAACACTGAAGCTTTCTTT
CDR3aa: CASSQRTGNTEAFF

d_gene: NA
v_gene: TRBV2
abundance: many
len: 15
j_gene: TRBJ1-2
CDR3nt: TGTGCCAGCAGTCACCGGGACCCAAACGCCTATGGCTACACCTTC
CDR3aa: CASSHRDPNAYGYTF

d_gene: NA
v_gene: TRBV3-1
abundance: many
len: 17
j_gene: TRBJ2-2
CDR3nt: TGTGCCAGCAGCCAAGTGCGGTCCACTTTAAACACCGGGGAGCTGTTTTTT
CDR3aa: CASSQVRSTLNTGELFF

d_gene: TRBD1
v_gene: TRBV6-6
abundance: many
len: 16
j_gene: TRBJ1-5
CDR3nt: TGTGCCAGCAGTTACTCGACAGGGACAGGGAGTCAGCCCCAGCATTTT
CDR3aa: CASSYSTGTGSQPQHF

d_gene: NA
v_gene: TRBV6-5
abundance: many
len: 15
j_gene: TRBJ2-2
CDR3nt: TGTGCCAGCAGTTACGGCTGGGCGGGCACCGGGGAGCTGTTTTTT
CDR3aa: CASSYGWAGTGELFF

d_gene: NA
v_gene: TRBV28
abundance: few
len: 13
j_gene: TRBJ2-7
CDR3nt: TGTGCCAGCAATGAGGGCGGGACCTACGAGCAGTACTTC
CDR3aa: CASNEGGTYEQYF

d_gene: NA
v_gene: TRBV18
abundance: many
len: 14
j_gene: TRBJ2-1
CDR3nt: TGTGCCAGCTCACCACCGTCAGGCCGAAGTGAGCAGTTCTTC
CDR3aa: CASSPPSGRSEQFF

d_gene: TRBD2
v_gene: TRBV4-2
abundance: many
len: 14
j_gene: TRBJ2-7
CDR3nt: TGTGCCAGCAGCCAAGACCGGGAGGGCACCGAGCAGTACTTC
CDR3aa: CASSQDREGTEQYF

d_gene: TRBD1
v_gene: TRBV27
abundance: NA
len: 15
j_gene: TRBJ1-4
CDR3nt: TGTGCCAGCAGATCAACAGGGGGCAGGAATGAAAAACTGTTTTTT
CDR3aa: CASRSTGGRNEKLFF

d_gene: TRBD2
v_gene: TRBV7-2
abundance: NA
len: 13
j_gene: TRBJ2-1
CDR3nt: TGTGCCAGCAGCTTAGGTGTAGCGGGGGATCCATTCTTC
CDR3aa: CASSLGVAGDPFF

d_gene: NA
v_gene: TRBV7-2
abundance: NA
len: 16
j_gene: TRBJ2-5
CDR3nt: TGTGCCAGCACCGAAACCCGGTGGGCAGGGGAAGAGACCCAGTACTTC
CDR3aa: CASTETRWAGEETQYF

d_gene: NA
v_gene: TRBV6-5
abundance: many
len: 15
j_gene: TRBJ1-3
CDR3nt: TGTGCCAGCAGTTACTCTGGGGCGTCTGGAAACACCATATATTTT
CDR3aa: CASSYSGASGNTIYF

d_gene: TRBD1
v_gene: TRBV6-1
abundance: many
len: 14
j_gene: TRBJ1-1
CDR3nt: TGTGCCAGCAGCCAAGGACAGGGAGGCACTGAAGCTTTCTTT
CDR3aa: CASSQGQGGTEAFF

d_gene: NA
v_gene: TRBV7-9
abundance: NA
len: 13
j_gene: TRBJ1-2
CDR3nt: TGTGCCAGCAGCCCGATAGAAAACTATGGCTACACCTTC
CDR3aa: CASSPIENYGYTF

d_gene: NA
v_gene: TRBV6-5
abundance: NA
len: 13
j_gene: TRBJ1-6
CDR3nt: TGTGCCAGCGGCAATGGCCCCTGGGCGCCCCTCCACTTT
CDR3aa: CASGNGPWAPLHF

d_gene: NA
v_gene: TRBV20-1
abundance: NA
len: 12
j_gene: TRBJ2-7
CDR3nt: TGCAGTGCTAGATACCACTCCTACGAGCAGTACTTC
CDR3aa: CSARYHSYEQYF

d_gene: NA
v_gene: TRBV10-3
abundance: NA
len: 15
j_gene: TRBJ2-1
CDR3nt: TGTGCCATCAGTGAGGGCAGGGAGCTTTACAATGAGCAGTTCTTC
CDR3aa: CAISEGRELYNEQFF

d_gene: TRBD1
v_gene: TRBV5-1
abundance: NA
len: 13
j_gene: TRBJ2-6
CDR3nt: TGCGCCAGCAGCTCCCGGGACAGCGGCGTCCTGACTTTC
CDR3aa: CASSSRDSGVLTF

d_gene: TRBD1
v_gene: TRBV5-1
abundance: once
len: 14
j_gene: TRBJ2-3
CDR3nt: TGCGCCAGCAGCATGGGACAGGACACAGATACGCAGTATTTT
CDR3aa: CASSMGQDTDTQYF